The 32 T cell receptor beta chains presented below share a single source sample, sequenced in a study of blood T cell repertoires in COVID-19. This table comes from immunoSEQ multiplex PCR, and its TCRdb copy is limited to in-frame clones, with some not included. The profile shows around 250,000 clones, roughly 86% of them singletons. The source material was peripheral blood. The receptors come from a woman in her sixties who had recovered from COVID-19.

The sample holds a few counts of this clone. The chain combines TRBV5-4 with TRBJ2-1, with a possible D match to TRBD1 (6 bases). Germline values: CDR1 SGHNT, CDR2 YYREEE (reference sequence). V was cut by 4 bases and J by 0 bases, with 14 bases left in between. The CDR3 loop spans 16 amino acids. The CDR3 bases are TGTGCCAGCAGCATCTTCCAGGGGAGCTCCTACAATGAGCAGTTCTTC. Its protein is CASSIFQGSSYNEQFF.

This rearrangement joins TRBV6-5 to TRBJ1-2; TRBD1 agrees at 9 bases. The CDR3 runs 15 residues. Losses at the gene ends were 0 bases for V and 4 bases for J; bases not matched to a gene: 3. The V gene's germline CDR1 is MNHEY and CDR2 SVGAGI. For the CDR3, the DNA is TGTGCCAGCAGTTACTCCTCGGGACAGGGCTATGGCTACACCTTC. This codes for CASSYSSGQGYGYTF.

The chain combines TRBV27 with TRBJ2-3; D uncertain. This CDR3 is 12 amino acids long. With 3 bases removed from V and 8 bases from J, the gap between germline ends came to 9 bases. Germline assignment: CDR1 MNHEY and CDR2 SMNVEV (reference sequence). The chain's CDR3 is CASSLERSTQYF. As DNA, the CDR3 is TGTGCCAGCAGTTTGGAGCGTAGTACGCAGTATTTT.

The J gene is TRBJ2-3, the V gene TRBV6-4, with a possible D match to TRBD1 (6 bases). V lost 2 bases and J lost 3, with 9 bases in between. The CDR3 extends over 14 amino acids. CDR1 and CDR2 (germline): MRHNA, SNTAGT. The DNA for the CDR3 is TGTGCCAGCAGTGACGGGGGCGCGACAGATACGCAGTATTTT. Its protein product is CASSDGGATDTQYF.

The V and J genes are TRBV5-1 and TRBJ1-1; D is possibly TRBD1 (5 bases). The germline gives CDR1 SGHRS, CDR2 YFSETQ. The CDR3 sequence is 16 residues long. Trimming cost V 2 bases and J 1 base, with 15 bases left between them. This CDR3 is CASSLAPQGSNTEAFF. CDR3 in DNA: TGCGCCAGCAGCTTAGCCCCTCAGGGTTCGAACACTGAAGCTTTCTTT. Combining the CDR3 with reference TRBV5-1 and TRBJ1-1 gives the whole variable domain KAGVTQTPRYLIKTRGQQVTLSCSPISGHRSVSWYQQTPGQGLQFLFEYFSETQRNKGNFPGRFSGRQFSNSRSEMNVSTLELGDSALYLCASSLAPQGSNTEAFFGQGTRLTVV.

The chain employs TRBV28 and TRBJ1-6; 7 nucleotides line up with TRBD1. Germline V gene lookup returns CDR1 MDHEN and CDR2 SYDVKM. The CDR3 is 15 amino acids. V shed 5 bases and J 7 bases; nucleotides not matched to a gene: 8. The CDR3 loop is CASSPPGTVNSPLHF. As DNA, the CDR3 is TGTGCCAGCAGTCCCCCCGGGACAGTCAATTCACCCCTCCACTTT.

The genes are TRBV5-5 and TRBJ1-1; TRBD1 might be the D (5 bases). V lost 4 bases and J lost 8, with 15 bases in between. The CDR3 runs 13 residues. Per germline, CDR1 SGHKS and CDR2 YYEKEE (reference sequence). CDR3 sequence (DNA): TGTGCCAGCAGCCCCCCGGGGGGGTGGGAAGCTTTCTTT. This codes for CASSPPGGWEAFF.

This chain uses TRBV6-5 with TRBJ2-5; 9 nucleotides align to TRBD1. The CDR3 spans 14 residues. Germline CDR1 is MNHEY and CDR2 is SVGAGI. J gave up 3 bases and V 3 bases, and 2 bases lay outside the gene matches. The CDR3 DNA is TGTGCCAGCAGTTATTGGGACAGGGAAGAGACCCAGTACTTC. It translates to CASSYWDREETQYF.

The V and J genes are TRBV14 and TRBJ2-7; 8 nucleotides agree with TRBD1. The CDR3 extends over 16 amino acids. Germline V gene lookup returns CDR1 SGHDN and CDR2 FVKESK. V gave up 4 bases and J gave up 3 bases; unmatched junction bases: 11. The CDR3, as DNA: TGTGCCAGCAGCCCCGACAGGGGTAGTATGAACTACGAGCAGTACTTC. It yields the protein CASSPDRGSMNYEQYF.

The chain uses TRBV7-6 and TRBJ1-2, with unresolved D. Trimming removed 1 base from V and 2 bases from J, with 14 bases in between. The CDR3 extends over 16 amino acids. The germline V gene encodes CDR1 SGHVS and CDR2 FNYEAQ. The CDR3 DNA is TGTGCCAGCAGCTTAGGAACAGCCTTTTCCAACTATGGCTACACCTTC. It translates to CASSLGTAFSNYGYTF.

V gene TRBV27 combines with J gene TRBJ2-1; 12 nucleotides agree with TRBD2. V trimming: 6 bases; J trimming: 4 bases; junction bases outside the gene matches: 10. Germline values: CDR1 MNHEY, CDR2 SMNVEV (reference sequence). CDR3 length: 17 amino acids. DNA of the CDR3: TGTGCCAGCAGCTCCGGGACTAGCGGGTTCAGTTACAATGAGCAGTTCTTC. This codes for CASSSGTSGFSYNEQFF.

The J gene is TRBJ2-1, the V gene TRBV7-2, with D unclear. CDR1 and CDR2 from the germline V gene are SGHTA and FQGNSA. The CDR3 has 15 residues. Trimming cost V 0 bases and J 4 bases, with 10 bases left between them. In DNA, the CDR3 is TGTGCCAGCAGCTTAGCCGCCCGCGGATACAATGAGCAGTTCTTC. As protein: CASSLAARGYNEQFF.

The chain links TRBV5-1 to TRBJ2-5, with 10 bases matching TRBD2. The trim removed 4 bases at V and 4 bases at J, leaving 7 bases unmatched. Germline values: CDR1 SGHRS, CDR2 YFSETQ. The CDR3 spans 15 residues. The CDR3 spells CASSLEASGRETQYF. In DNA form, the CDR3 reads TGCGCCAGCAGCCTGGAGGCTAGCGGGAGAGAGACCCAGTACTTC.

The rearrangement joins TRBV2 to TRBJ2-3; TRBD2 agrees at 9 bases. Germline V gives CDR1 SNHLY, CDR2 FYNNEI. The CDR3 is 15 amino acids. Germline trimming cut 3 bases from V and 2 bases from J; bases unmatched to any gene: 3. This CDR3 reads CASSEERGDTDTQYF. The CDR3 region has the DNA TGTGCCAGCAGTGAGGAGCGGGGGGACACAGATACGCAGTATTTT. Based on the CDR3 plus reference TRBV2 and TRBJ2-3, the full variable domain is EPEVTQTPSHQVTQMGQEVILRCVPISNHLYFYWYRQILGQKVEFLVSFYNNEISEKSEIFDDQFSVERPDGSNFTLKIRSTKLEDSAMYFCASSEERGDTDTQYFGPGTRLTVL.

The chain combines TRBV27 with TRBJ1-2; D possibly corresponds to TRBD1 (5 bases). Per the germline V gene, CDR1 is MNHEY and CDR2 is SMNVEV (reference sequence). CDR3 length: 14 amino acids. V was trimmed by 2 bases and J by 7 bases, leaving 14 bases between them. The CDR3 nucleotides read TGTGCCAGCAGTTTACGCAGGGAAGTGCGTGGCTACACCTTC. Translated: CASSLRREVRGYTF.

There are a few counts of this clone. The CDR3 sequence is CASSLVGRGSTEAFF. The CDR3 DNA sequence: TGTGCCAGCAGCTTGGTGGGCAGGGGTAGCACTGAAGCTTTCTTT. The chain combines TRBV5-6 with TRBJ1-1, with TRBD1 as a possible D gene (6 bases). Germline-derived CDR1 and CDR2 are SGHDT and YYEEEE. The CDR3 length is 15 residues. Trimming took off 0 bases at V and 4 bases at J, with 13 bases between the two ends.

This clone was recorded once. The chain employs TRBV6-4 and TRBJ2-2; tentatively, D is TRBD1 (6 bases). This CDR3 spans 14 amino acids. Germline V CDR1 and CDR2: MRHNA, SNTAGT. V was cut by 2 bases and J by 6 bases, with 10 bases left in between. DNA of the CDR3: TGTGCCAGCAGTGACCTGAGGGGGTCCGGGGAGCTGTTTTTT. The encoded protein is CASSDLRGSGELFF.

The chain is built from TRBV29-1 and TRBJ1-5; 8 bases are a match to TRBD1. Germline loops: CDR1 SQVTM, CDR2 ANQGSEA. The CDR3 contains 12 residues. Unmatched junction bases numbered 4, after V lost 5 bases and J lost 7 bases. The CDR3 is CSVRTGRQPQHF. In DNA, the CDR3 is TGCAGCGTTCGGACAGGGAGGCAGCCCCAGCATTTT.

This chain joins TRBV5-4 and TRBJ2-5, with TRBD1 matching over 7 bases. Germline CDR1 is SGHNT and CDR2 is YYREEE (reference sequence). The CDR3 covers 15 residues. The V segment lost 3 bases and the J segment 2 bases; nucleotides outside the gene matches: 7. The CDR3 nucleotides are TGTGCCAGCAGCTCTACAGGGGTGGGGCAAGAGACCCAGTACTTC. It specifies CASSSTGVGQETQYF.

The chain combines TRBV24-1 with TRBJ2-1; 7 bases are a match to TRBD1. The CDR3 runs to 18 residues. Unmatched junction bases numbered 19, after V lost 5 bases and J lost 7 bases. Germline values: CDR1 KGHDR, CDR2 SFDVKD. The CDR3 bases are TGTGCCACCAGTGGTAGGAGACACAGGGGCCCTATGGGGAATGAGCAGTTCTTC. Translating gives CATSGRRHRGPMGNEQFF.

This clone was observed once. The rearrangement joins TRBV4-1 to TRBJ1-3, with D possibly matching TRBD1 (6 bases). The CDR3 length is 18 residues. Trimming pared 1 base from V and 0 bases from J, leaving 16 bases between. CDR1 is MGHRA, CDR2 YSYEKL, per germline. The CDR3: CASSQVLTGDFSGNTIYF. In DNA, the CDR3 is TGCGCCAGCAGCCAAGTTCTGACAGGTGATTTCTCTGGAAACACCATATATTTT.

The gene calls are TRBV2 and TRBJ1-3; maybe TRBD1 (6 bases). Germline lookup yields CDR1 SNHLY and CDR2 FYNNEI. The germline V and J ends were trimmed by 1 base and 15 bases, with 16 bases remaining between them. This CDR3 has 13 residues. This chain's CDR3 is CASSEESMGAPYF. CDR3 bases: TGTGCCAGCAGTGAAGAGTCCATGGGGGCCCCATATTTT.

The V and J genes are TRBV7-2 and TRBJ1-1, with D perhaps matching TRBD1 (5 bases). The V end lost 7 bases, the J end lost 1 base, and 19 bases lay between the germline ends. The CDR3 has 16 amino acids. In germline, CDR1 is SGHTA, CDR2 FQGNSA. Here the CDR3 reads CASMVLGPPTNTEAFF. The CDR3 region has the DNA TGTGCCAGCATGGTTTTGGGGCCCCCCACGAACACTGAAGCTTTCTTT.

This clone was counted once. The rearrangement uses TRBV6-5 and TRBJ1-1; a possible D gene is TRBD1 (5 bases). Per germline, CDR1 MNHEY and CDR2 SVGAGI. Trimming cost V 6 bases and J 1 base, with 15 bases left between them. This CDR3 spans 15 amino acids. The CDR3 reads CASSRIQTANTEAFF. In nucleotides, the CDR3 is TGTGCCAGCAGCCGGATTCAGACAGCGAACACTGAAGCTTTCTTT.

The rearrangement joins TRBV5-4 to TRBJ2-1, with 10 bases lining up with TRBD2. This CDR3 spans 16 amino acids. With 0 bases clipped from V and 4 bases from J, the junction kept 4 bases outside the gene matches. The V gene's germline CDR1 is SGHNT and CDR2 YYREEE (reference sequence). In DNA, the CDR3 is TGTGCCAGCAGCTTGGGTAGCGGGGGGACTTACAATGAGCAGTTCTTC. Translation: CASSLGSGGTYNEQFF.

The chain couples TRBV7-8 to TRBJ2-2; D might be TRBD1 (5 bases). In germline, CDR1 is SGHVS, CDR2 FQNEAQ. This CDR3 region has 14 residues. V dropped 0 bases and J dropped 6 bases, with 8 bases sitting between them. As DNA, the CDR3 is TGTGCCAGCAGCTTAGCGGCAGGGTCCGGGGAGCTGTTTTTT. It translates to CASSLAAGSGELFF.

The J gene is TRBJ2-5, the V gene TRBV18; D perhaps matches TRBD1 (7 bases). V was cut by 2 bases and J by 2 bases, with 9 bases left in between. Germline assignment: CDR1 KGHSH and CDR2 LQKENI. This CDR3 is built from 14 residues. The CDR3 region is CASSPAGQQETQYF. The CDR3 nucleotides are TGTGCCAGCTCACCAGCGGGACAGCAAGAGACCCAGTACTTC.

The V gene is TRBV28, the J gene TRBJ2-5; 9 nucleotides line up with TRBD1. Unmatched junction bases numbered 11, after V lost 5 bases and J lost 4 bases. This CDR3 region has 16 residues. CDR1 and CDR2 (germline): MDHEN, SYDVKM. CDR3 amino acids: CASSPQGAKGRETQYF. CDR3 coding DNA: TGTGCCAGCAGTCCACAGGGGGCGAAAGGGAGAGAGACCCAGTACTTC. Looking up the rest from reference TRBV28 and TRBJ2-5 gives the full variable domain: DVKVTQSSRYLVKRTGEKVFLECVQDMDHENMFWYRQDPGLGLRLIYFSYDVKMKEKGDIPEGYSVSREKKERFSLILESASTNQTSMYLCASSPQGAKGRETQYFGPGTRLLVL.

This clone has just a few counts. This rearrangement joins TRBV10-2 to TRBJ1-5, with no clear D. Trimming removed 4 bases from V and 2 bases from J, with 6 bases in between. CDR3 size: 13 residues. The germline gives CDR1 WSHSY, CDR2 SAAADI. The chain's CDR3 is CASSASGNQPQHF. CDR3 nucleotides: TGCGCCAGCAGTGCCTCGGGCAATCAGCCCCAGCATTTT.

The DNA of the CDR3 is TGTGCCAGCAGCCGACGACCGGGGGGCCTGGATGAGCAGTTCTTC. Its protein is CASSRRPGGLDEQFF. This chain joins TRBV7-9 and TRBJ2-1; D is possibly TRBD2 (7 bases). Germline V lookup: CDR1 SEHNR, CDR2 FQNEAQ (reference sequence). CDR3 length: 15 residues. The V end was cut by 5 bases, the J end by 8 bases, with 19 bases between.

The chain is built from TRBV19 and TRBJ1-4, with TRBD1 matching over 9 bases. The J segment lost 7 bases and the V segment lost 6 bases, leaving 6 bases of the junction unmatched. The CDR3 sequence is 14 residues long. Germline V gene data show CDR1 as LNHDA and CDR2 as SQIVND (reference sequence). The CDR3 DNA is TGTGCCAGTAGCTTTGGGACAGGGAGTGAAAAACTGTTTTTT. Protein: CASSFGTGSEKLFF. The full variable domain, in which reference TRBV19 and TRBJ1-4 provide the parts outside the CDR3, is DGGITQSPKYLFRKEGQNVTLSCEQNLNHDAMYWYRQDPGQGLRLIYYSQIVNDFQKGDIAEGYSVSREKKESFPLTVTSAQKNPTAFYLCASSFGTGSEKLFFGSGTQLSVL.

The sample holds one count of this clone. V and J are TRBV6-1 and TRBJ1-1, with 7 bases fitting TRBD1. Germline V gene data show CDR1 as MNHNS and CDR2 as SASEGT. After removal of 2 bases from V and 5 bases from J, the junction contained 8 bases not matched to a gene. The CDR3 length is 15 residues. In DNA, the CDR3 is TGTGCCAGCAGTGAAAGGGCAGGGGGAGGAACTGAAGCTTTCTTT. This codes for CASSERAGGGTEAFF.